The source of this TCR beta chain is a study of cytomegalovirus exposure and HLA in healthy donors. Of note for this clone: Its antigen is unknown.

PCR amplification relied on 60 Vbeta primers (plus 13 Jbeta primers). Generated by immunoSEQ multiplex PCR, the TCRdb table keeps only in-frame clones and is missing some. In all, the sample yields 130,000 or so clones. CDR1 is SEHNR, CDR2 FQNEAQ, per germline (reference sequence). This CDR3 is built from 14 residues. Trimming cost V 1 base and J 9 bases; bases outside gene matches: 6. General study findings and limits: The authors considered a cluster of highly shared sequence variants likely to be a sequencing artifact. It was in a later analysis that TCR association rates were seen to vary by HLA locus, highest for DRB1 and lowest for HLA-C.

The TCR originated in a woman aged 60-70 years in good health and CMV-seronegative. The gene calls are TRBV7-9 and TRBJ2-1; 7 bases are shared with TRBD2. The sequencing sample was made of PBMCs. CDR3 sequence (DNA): TGTGCCAGCAGCTTAGATGCTAGCGGTTTTGAGCAGTTCTTC. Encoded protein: CASSLDASGFEQFF.